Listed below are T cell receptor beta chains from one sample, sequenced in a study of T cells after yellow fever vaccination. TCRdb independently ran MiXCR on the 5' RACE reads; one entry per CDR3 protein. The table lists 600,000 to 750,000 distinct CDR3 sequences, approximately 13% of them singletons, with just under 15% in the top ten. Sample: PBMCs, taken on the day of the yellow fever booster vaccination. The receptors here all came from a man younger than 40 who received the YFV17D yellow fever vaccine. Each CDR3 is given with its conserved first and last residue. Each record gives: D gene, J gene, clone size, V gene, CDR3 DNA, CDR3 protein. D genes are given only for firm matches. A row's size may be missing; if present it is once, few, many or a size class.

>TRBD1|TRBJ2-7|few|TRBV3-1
TGTGCCAGCAGCCCCGGGGCAGGGGGCGCTTACGAGCAGTACTTC
CASSPGAGGAYEQYF
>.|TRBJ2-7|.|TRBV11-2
TGTGCCAGCAGCTTAGACCCGGGACACCTCTACGAGCAGTACTTC
CASSLDPGHLYEQYF
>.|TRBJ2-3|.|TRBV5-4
TGTGCCAGCAGCCCACCCCCCGGGAGAGAAGGGGATACGCAGTATTTT
CASSPPPGREGDTQYF
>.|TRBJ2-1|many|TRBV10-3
TGTGCCATCAGCCCGGAGCCGAGGGCTGAGCAGTTCTTC
CAISPEPRAEQFF
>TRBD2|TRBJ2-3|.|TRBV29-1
TGCAGCGTTGATGGTCTAGCGGCGCCAGATACGCAGTATTTT
CSVDGLAAPDTQYF
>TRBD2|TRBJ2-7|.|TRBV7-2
TGTGCCAGCAGCCGCAGACTAGCGGGAATCCCCGAGCAGTACTTC
CASSRRLAGIPEQYF
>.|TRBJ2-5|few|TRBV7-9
TGTGCCAGCAGCTTCGCCCGAGCGGGCCCGGAGACCCAGTACTTC
CASSFARAGPETQYF
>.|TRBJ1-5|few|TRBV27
TGTGCCAGCACCCGGGACGGTGACAATCAGCCCCAGCATTTT
CASTRDGDNQPQHF
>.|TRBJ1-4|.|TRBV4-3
TGCGCCAGCAGCCGCCGGGGGGGGGCGGATGAAAAACTGTTTTTT
CASSRRGGADEKLFF
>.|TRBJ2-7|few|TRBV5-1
TGCGCCAGCAGCTTGGTGGGTATCTCCGAGCAGTACTTC
CASSLVGISEQYF
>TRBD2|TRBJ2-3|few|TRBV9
TGTGCCAGCAGCGTAGCCCCCCCCCAGCGGGGGGGCACAGGGACAGATACGCAGTATTTT
CASSVAPPQRGGTGTDTQYF
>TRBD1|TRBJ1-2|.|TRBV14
TGTGCAAGCAGCCAAGATTTGGGACAGGCCGTCCCCTACACCTTC
CASSQDLGQAVPYTF
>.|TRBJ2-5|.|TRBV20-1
TGCAGTGCTAGAGATCGCATGGGGGGAGAGACCCAGTACTTC
CSARDRMGGETQYF
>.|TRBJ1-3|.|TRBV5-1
TGCGCCAGCAGCTTGGATGCAGCTGGAAACACCATATATTTT
CASSLDAAGNTIYF
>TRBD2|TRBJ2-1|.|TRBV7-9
TGTGCCAGCAGCTGGAGCGGGAGAGAGCAGTTCTTC
CASSWSGREQFF
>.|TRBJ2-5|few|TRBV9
TGTGCCAGCAGCACGGGCCTAGGGGGTCTCCCGTCCCAAGAGACCCAGTACTTC
CASSTGLGGLPSQETQYF
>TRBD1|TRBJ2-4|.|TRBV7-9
TGTGCCAGCAGCTTTCTCGGACAGGGGGCTAAAAACATTCAGTACTTC
CASSFLGQGAKNIQYF
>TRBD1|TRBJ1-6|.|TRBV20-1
TGCAGTGCAACCTCCGGGACAGCCTATAATTCACCCCTCCACTTT
CSATSGTAYNSPLHF
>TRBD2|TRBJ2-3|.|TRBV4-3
TGCGCCAGCAGCCAGTCCGGGACTAGCGGGAGCGCAGATACGCAGTATTTT
CASSQSGTSGSADTQYF
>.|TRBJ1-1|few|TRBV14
TGTGCCAGCAGTCGACAGGCTTGGAACACTGAAGCTTTCTTT
CASSRQAWNTEAFF
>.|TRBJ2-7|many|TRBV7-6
TGTGCCAGCAGCTCCGGCCTTACCTCCGAGCAGTACTTC
CASSSGLTSEQYF
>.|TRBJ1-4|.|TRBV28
TGTGCCAGCAGTCTCCTCCAGAATGCAAAACTGTTTTTT
CASSLLQNAKLFF
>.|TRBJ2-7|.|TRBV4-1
TGTGCCAGCAGCCCTCGGCATTTCTGCTACGAGCAGTACTTC
CASSPRHFCYEQYF